A single T cell receptor (beta chain) is shown here with its context. Its target is unknown. The record originates from a study of cytomegalovirus exposure and HLA in healthy donors. Findings and limits, study-wide: Later analysis revealed greater clonal expansion in HLA-associated TCR beta chains than in equally common others. Later analysis suggested most CMV-associated TCR beta chains were HLA-restricted.

Primers for the PCR totalled 60 Vbeta and 13 Jbeta. Profiling relied on immunoSEQ multiplex PCR, and the TCRdb table lists in-frame clones only, not all of them. Of about 180,000 clones listed, roughly 77% were seen once; the top ten hold about 1.9%. Healthy individuals who donated bone marrow served as the donors. Each donor was nominally healthy when sampled (though unrecorded immune exposures were likely). The germline gives CDR1 SNHLY, CDR2 FYNNEI. The CDR3 length is 14 residues. Trimming cost V 2 bases and J 1 base, with 9 bases left between them. The material sequenced was PBMCs. The chain couples TRBV2 to TRBJ2-7; D is unclear. This clonotype originated in a woman younger than 45 in good health and CMV-seronegative. The CDR3 reads CASSEWYRSYEQYF. The CDR3, as DNA: TGTGCCAGCAGTGAATGGTACAGATCCTACGAGCAGTACTTC.